This T cell receptor (beta chain) was identified during a study of blood T cell repertoires in COVID-19. The overall study: The origin of the acute and convalescent COVID-19 samples was the United States, Italy and Spain. T cells, B-cell-depleted T cells, or PBMCs supplied cDNA or gDNA.

The CDR3 runs 13 residues. V was clipped by 0 bases and J by 3 bases, with 7 bases between them. Germline CDR1 reads SGHDT; CDR2 reads YYEEEE. Study processing details: Estimated nucleated cell counts came from reference gene primer amplification. Clones were read by immunoSEQ multiplex PCR, and TCRdb kept only the in-frame ones, dropping some. The DNA gave D and trimming, while V, J and clone size come from that table. The table records 110,000 or so clones, approximately 84% of them present only once. This clonotype was obtained from a man between 40 and 49 years old with acute or convalescent COVID-19. Specimen: peripheral blood. This chain uses TRBV5-6 with TRBJ2-7; tentatively, D is TRBD2 (5 bases). The CDR3 DNA is TGTGCCAGCAGCTTGGGGGAGTTCTACGAGCAGTACTTC. Its protein product is CASSLGEFYEQYF.